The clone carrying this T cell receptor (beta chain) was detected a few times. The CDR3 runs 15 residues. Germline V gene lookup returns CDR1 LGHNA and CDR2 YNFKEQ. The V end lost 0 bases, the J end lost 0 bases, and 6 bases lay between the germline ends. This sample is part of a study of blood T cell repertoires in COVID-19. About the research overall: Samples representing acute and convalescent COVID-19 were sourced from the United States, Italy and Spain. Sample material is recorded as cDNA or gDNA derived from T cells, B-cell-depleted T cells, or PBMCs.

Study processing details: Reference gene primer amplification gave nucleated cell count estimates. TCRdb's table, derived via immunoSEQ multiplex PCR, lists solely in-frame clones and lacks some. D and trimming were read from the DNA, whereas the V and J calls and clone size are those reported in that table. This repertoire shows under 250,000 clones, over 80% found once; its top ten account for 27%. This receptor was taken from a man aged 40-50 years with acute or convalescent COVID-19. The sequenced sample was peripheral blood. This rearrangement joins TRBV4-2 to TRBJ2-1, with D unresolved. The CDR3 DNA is TGTGCCAGCAGCCAAGATGTCAGCTCCTACAATGAGCAGTTCTTC. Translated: CASSQDVSSYNEQFF.